This TCR beta chain came from a study of identical twins. This clonotype was seen a few times. MiXCR, applied by TCRdb to the 5' RACE reads, yields one record per CDR3 protein. The sample has 500,000 to 650,000 distinct CDR3 sequences; about 7% are singletons. CDR1 is SEHNR and CDR2 is FQNEAQ in the germline V gene (reference sequence). The length of the CDR3 is 14 residues. Deletions cut 6 bases from V and 4 bases from J, with 15 bases between. These data also formed part of another study, on yellow fever vaccine responses in identical twins.

The rearrangement uses TRBV7-9 and TRBJ1-1; TRBD1 might be the D (6 bases). The sequencing input was PBMCs. The receptor was derived from a woman in her late teens or twenties in good health. The CDR3 DNA reads as TGTGCCAGCAGTCCCAGGGGTCCTGGCACTGAAGCTTTCTTT. It translates to CASSPRGPGTEAFF.